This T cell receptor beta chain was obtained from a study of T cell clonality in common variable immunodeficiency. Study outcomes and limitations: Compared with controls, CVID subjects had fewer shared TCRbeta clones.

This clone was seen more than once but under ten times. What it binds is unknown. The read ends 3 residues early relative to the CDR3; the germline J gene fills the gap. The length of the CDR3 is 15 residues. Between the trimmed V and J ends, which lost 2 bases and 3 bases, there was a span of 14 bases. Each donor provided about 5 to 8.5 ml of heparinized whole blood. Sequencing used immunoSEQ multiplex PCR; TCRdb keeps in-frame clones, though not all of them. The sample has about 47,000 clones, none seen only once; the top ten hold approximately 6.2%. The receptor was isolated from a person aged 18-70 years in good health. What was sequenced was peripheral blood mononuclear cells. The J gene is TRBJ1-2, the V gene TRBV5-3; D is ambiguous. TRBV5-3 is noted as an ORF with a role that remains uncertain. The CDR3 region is CARSFVRLMDYGYTF. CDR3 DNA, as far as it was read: TGTGCCAGAAGCTTCGTGAGGTTGATGGACTATGGC.